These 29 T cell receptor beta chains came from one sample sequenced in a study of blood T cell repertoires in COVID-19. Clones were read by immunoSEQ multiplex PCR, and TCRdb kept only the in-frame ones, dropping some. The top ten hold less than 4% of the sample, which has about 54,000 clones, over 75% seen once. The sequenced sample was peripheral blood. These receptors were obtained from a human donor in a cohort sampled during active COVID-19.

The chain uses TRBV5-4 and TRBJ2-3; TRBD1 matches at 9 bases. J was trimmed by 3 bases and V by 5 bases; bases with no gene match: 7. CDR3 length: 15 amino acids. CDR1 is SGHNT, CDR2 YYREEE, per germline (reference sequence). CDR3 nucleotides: TGTGCCAGCAGGCAGACAGGGGGAGGTACAGATACGCAGTATTTT. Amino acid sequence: CASRQTGGGTDTQYF.

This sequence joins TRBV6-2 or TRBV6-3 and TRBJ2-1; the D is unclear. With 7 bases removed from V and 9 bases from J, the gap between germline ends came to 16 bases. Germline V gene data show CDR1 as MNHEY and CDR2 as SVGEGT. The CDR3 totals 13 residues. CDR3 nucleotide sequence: TGTGCCAGCACCCCTTTAGGAGATACTGAGCAGTTCTTC. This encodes CASTPLGDTEQFF.

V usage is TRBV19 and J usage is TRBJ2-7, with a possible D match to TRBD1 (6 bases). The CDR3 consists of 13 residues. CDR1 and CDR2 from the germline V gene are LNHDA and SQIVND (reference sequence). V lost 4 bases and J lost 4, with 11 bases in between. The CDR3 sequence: CASSRTAGYEQYF. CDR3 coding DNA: TGTGCCAGTAGTAGGACAGCCGGATACGAGCAGTACTTC.

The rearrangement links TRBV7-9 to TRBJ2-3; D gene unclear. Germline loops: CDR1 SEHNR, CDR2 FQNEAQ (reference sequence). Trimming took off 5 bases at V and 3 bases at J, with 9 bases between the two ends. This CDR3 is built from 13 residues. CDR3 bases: TGTGCCAGCAGCCCGTCCGGGACAGATACGCAGTATTTT. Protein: CASSPSGTDTQYF.

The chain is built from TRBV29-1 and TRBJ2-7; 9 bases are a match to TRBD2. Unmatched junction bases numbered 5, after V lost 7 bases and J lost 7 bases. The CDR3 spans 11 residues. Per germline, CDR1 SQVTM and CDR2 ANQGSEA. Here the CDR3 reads CSGGGGTEQYF. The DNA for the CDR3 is TGCAGCGGCGGGGGGGGGACTGAGCAGTACTTC.

The CDR3 DNA is TGTGCCAGCAGCCCGGGGTCAGCCCGTGCCTTGTACTTC. It yields the protein CASSPGSARALYF. The chain joins TRBV5-8 to TRBJ2-4, with a possible D match to TRBD2 (5 bases). The CDR3 extends over 13 amino acids. Trimming pared 4 bases from V and 15 bases from J, leaving 20 bases between. Germline assignment: CDR1 SGHTS and CDR2 YDEGEE.

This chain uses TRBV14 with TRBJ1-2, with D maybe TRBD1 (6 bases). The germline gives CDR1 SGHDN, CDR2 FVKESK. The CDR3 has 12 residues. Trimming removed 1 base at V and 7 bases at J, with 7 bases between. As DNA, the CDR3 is TGTGCCAGCAGCCAAGGGACAGCTGGCTACACCTTC. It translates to CASSQGTAGYTF.

In nucleotides, the CDR3 is TGTGCCAGCAGCTTAAGAGGTCAGCCCACAGATACGCAGTATTTT. Translating it yields CASSLRGQPTDTQYF. The chain uses TRBV7-3 and TRBJ2-3; D call uncertain. V was trimmed by 1 base and J by 2 bases, leaving 10 bases between them. The CDR3 is 15 amino acids. Per germline, CDR1 SGHTA and CDR2 FQGTGA.

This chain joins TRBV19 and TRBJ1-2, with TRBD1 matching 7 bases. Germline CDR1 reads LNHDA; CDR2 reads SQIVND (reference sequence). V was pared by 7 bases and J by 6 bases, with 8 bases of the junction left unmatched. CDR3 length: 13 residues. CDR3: CASTPTGSHGYTF. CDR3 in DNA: TGTGCCAGTACTCCGACAGGGAGTCATGGCTACACCTTC.

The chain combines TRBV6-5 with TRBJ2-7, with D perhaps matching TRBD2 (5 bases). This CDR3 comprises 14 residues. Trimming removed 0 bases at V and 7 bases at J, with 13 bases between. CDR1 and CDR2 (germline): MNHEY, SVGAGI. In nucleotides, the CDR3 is TGTGCCAGCAGTTACTCGGGATCTCGGGGAGAGCAGTACTTC. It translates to CASSYSGSRGEQYF.

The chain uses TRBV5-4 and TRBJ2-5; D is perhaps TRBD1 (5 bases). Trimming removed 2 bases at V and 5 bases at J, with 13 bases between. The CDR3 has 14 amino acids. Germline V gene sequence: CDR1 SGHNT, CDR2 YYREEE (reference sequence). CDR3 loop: CASSFGQGMETQYF. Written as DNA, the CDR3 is TGTGCCAGCAGCTTCGGGCAGGGAATGGAGACCCAGTACTTC. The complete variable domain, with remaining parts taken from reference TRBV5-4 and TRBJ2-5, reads ETGVTQSPTHLIKTRGQQVTLRCSSQSGHNTVSWYQQALGQGPQFIFQYYREEENGRGNFPPRFSGLQFPNYSSELNVNALELDDSALYLCASSFGQGMETQYFGPGTRLLVL.

The CDR3: CAISESTSVSSGYGYTF. CDR3 nucleotides: TGTGCCATCAGTGAGTCTACAAGCGTATCGTCGGGGTATGGCTACACCTTC. The V and J genes are TRBV10-3 and TRBJ1-2, with D uncertain. The CDR3 covers 17 residues. V was pared by 0 bases and J by 5 bases, with 19 bases between. CDR1 and CDR2 (germline): ENHRY, SYGVKD.

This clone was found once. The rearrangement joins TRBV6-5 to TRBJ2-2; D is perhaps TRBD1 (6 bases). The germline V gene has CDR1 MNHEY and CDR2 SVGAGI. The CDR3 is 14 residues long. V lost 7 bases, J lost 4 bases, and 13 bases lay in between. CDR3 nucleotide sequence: TGTGCCAGCAAAGGGGGTTCGGGCACCGGGGAGCTGTTTTTT. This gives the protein CASKGGSGTGELFF.

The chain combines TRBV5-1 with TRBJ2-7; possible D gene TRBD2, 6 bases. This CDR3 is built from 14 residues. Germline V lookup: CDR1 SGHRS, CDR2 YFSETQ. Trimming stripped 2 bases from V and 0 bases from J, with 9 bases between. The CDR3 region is CASSLMGGSYEQYF. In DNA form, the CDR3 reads TGCGCCAGCAGCTTAATGGGGGGCTCCTACGAGCAGTACTTC. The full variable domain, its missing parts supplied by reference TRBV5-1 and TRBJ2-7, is KAGVTQTPRYLIKTRGQQVTLSCSPISGHRSVSWYQQTPGQGLQFLFEYFSETQRNKGNFPGRFSGRQFSNSRSEMNVSTLELGDSALYLCASSLMGGSYEQYFGPGTRLTVT.

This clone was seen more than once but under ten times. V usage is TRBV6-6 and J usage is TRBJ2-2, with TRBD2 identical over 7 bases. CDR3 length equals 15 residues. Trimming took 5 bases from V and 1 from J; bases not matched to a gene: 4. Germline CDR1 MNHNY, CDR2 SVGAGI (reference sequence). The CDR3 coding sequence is TGTGCCAGCAGTCATAGCGGGCGGAACACCGGGGAGCTGTTTTTT. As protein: CASSHSGRNTGELFF.

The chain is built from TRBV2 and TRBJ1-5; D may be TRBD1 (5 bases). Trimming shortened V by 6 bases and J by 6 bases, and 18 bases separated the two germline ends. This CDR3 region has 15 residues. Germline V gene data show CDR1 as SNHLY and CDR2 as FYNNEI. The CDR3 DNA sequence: TGTGCCAGCAGCAAAGGACCAGGGTATACTCAGCCCCAGCATTTT. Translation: CASSKGPGYTQPQHF.

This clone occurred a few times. The CDR3 loop is CASSQVASYEQYF. CDR3 nucleotides: TGTGCCAGCAGCCAAGTAGCCTCCTACGAGCAGTACTTC. J is TRBJ2-7 and V is TRBV4-2; no reliable D call. Germline CDR1 reads LGHNA; CDR2 reads YNFKEQ. V was shortened by 1 base and J by 0 bases, with 4 bases between the two germline ends. The CDR3 is 13 residues long.

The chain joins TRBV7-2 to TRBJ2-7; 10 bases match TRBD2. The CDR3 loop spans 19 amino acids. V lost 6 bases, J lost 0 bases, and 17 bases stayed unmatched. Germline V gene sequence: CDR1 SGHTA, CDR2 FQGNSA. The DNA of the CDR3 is TGTGCCAGCAGTGTTACTAGGGTGGAACTAGCGGGGAGCTCCTACGAGCAGTACTTC. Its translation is CASSVTRVELAGSSYEQYF.

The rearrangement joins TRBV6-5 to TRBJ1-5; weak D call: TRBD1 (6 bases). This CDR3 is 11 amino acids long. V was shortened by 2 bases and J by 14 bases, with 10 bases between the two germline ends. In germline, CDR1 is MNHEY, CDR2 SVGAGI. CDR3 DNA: TGTGCCAGCAGTTACATGGGACAAGAGCATTTT. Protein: CASSYMGQEHF.

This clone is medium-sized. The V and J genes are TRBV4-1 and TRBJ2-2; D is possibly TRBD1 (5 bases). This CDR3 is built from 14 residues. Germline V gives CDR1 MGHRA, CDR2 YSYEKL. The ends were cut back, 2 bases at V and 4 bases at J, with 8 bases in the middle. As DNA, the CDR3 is TGCGCCAGCAGCCAACTAAGGGGCACCGGGGAGCTGTTTTTT. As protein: CASSQLRGTGELFF.

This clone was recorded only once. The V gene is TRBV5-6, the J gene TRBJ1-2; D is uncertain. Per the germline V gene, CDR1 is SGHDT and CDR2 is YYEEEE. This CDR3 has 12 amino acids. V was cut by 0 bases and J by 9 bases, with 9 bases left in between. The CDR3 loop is CASSLVWERYTF. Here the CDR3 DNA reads TGTGCCAGCAGCTTGGTGTGGGAGCGCTACACCTTC.

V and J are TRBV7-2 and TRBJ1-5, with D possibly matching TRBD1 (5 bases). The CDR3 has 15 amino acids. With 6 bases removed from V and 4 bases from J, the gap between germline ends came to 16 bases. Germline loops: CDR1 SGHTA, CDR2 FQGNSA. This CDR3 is CASRRGGTTNQPQHF. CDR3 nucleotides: TGTGCCAGCAGGCGCGGGGGGACGACGAATCAGCCCCAGCATTTT.

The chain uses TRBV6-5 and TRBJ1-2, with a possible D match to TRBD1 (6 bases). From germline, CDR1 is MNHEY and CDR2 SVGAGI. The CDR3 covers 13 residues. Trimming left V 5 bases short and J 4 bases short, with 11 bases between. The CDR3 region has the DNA TGTGCCAGCAGTACCGGACAGCTCTATGGCTACACCTTC. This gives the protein CASSTGQLYGYTF.

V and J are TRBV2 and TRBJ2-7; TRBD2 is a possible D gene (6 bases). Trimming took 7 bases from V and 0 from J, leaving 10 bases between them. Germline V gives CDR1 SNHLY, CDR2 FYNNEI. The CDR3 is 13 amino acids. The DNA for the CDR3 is TGTGCCAGCATGCGGGGAAACTCCTACGAGCAGTACTTC. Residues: CASMRGNSYEQYF.

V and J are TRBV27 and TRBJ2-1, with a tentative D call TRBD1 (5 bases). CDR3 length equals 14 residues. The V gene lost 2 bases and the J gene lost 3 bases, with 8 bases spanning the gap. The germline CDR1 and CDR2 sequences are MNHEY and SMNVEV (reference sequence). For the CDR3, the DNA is TGTGCCAGCAGTTTACAGGGCCTCTACAATGAGCAGTTCTTC. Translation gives CASSLQGLYNEQFF.

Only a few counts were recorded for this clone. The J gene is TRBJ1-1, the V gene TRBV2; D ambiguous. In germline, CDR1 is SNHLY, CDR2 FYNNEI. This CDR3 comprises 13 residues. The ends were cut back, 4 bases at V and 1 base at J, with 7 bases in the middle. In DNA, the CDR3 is TGTGCCAGCAGTGTCCGAGGGAACACTGAAGCTTTCTTT. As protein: CASSVRGNTEAFF.

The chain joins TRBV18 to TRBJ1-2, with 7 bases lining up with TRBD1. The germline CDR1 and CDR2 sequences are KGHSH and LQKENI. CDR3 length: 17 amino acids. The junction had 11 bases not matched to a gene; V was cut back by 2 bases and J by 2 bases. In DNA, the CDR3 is TGTGCCAGCTCACCATACGGGACAGTCGGGGCCAACTATGGCTACACCTTC. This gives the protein CASSPYGTVGANYGYTF.

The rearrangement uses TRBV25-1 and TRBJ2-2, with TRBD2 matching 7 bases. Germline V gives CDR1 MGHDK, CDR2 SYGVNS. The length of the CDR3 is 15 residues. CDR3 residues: CAAQRERGNTGELFF. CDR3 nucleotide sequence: TGTGCAGCCCAGCGTGAGCGGGGAAACACCGGGGAGCTGTTTTTT. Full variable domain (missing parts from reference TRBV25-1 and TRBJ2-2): EADIYQTPRYLVIGTGKKITLECSQTMGHDKMYWYQQDPGMELHLIHYSYGVNSTEKGDLSSESTVSRIRTEHFPLTLESARPSHTSQYLCAAQRERGNTGELFFGEGSRLTVL.

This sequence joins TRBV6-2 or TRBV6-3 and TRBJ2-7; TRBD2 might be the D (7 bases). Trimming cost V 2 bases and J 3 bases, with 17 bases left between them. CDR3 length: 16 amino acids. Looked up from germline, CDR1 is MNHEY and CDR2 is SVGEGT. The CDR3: CASSYIYPGGSYEQYF. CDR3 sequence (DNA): TGTGCCAGCAGTTACATCTACCCGGGGGGCAGCTACGAGCAGTACTTC.